This T cell receptor beta chain was sequenced during a study of shared clonotypes between healthy human individuals. Study-level findings and limits: Richness estimates generally favored naive over memory subsets.

To note about this clone: Its antigen is undetermined.

Division of CD4+ cells produced a CD45RA+ naive subset and a CD45RA-negative memory subset. TCRdb keeps only in-frame clones here, not all; method: immunoSEQ multiplex PCR. The sample contains 1 million to 1.2 million clones, 70% to 80% of which appear only once. The specimen sequenced was memory CD4+ T cells from PBMCs. Subset of the sample: CD45RA-negative fraction. This receptor was taken from a young man in good health. Some clones in this sample may be carry-over from other donors' samples.

The CDR3, as DNA: TGCGCCAGCAGACTAGAATCCCCCTACAATGAGCAGTTCTTC. This translates into CASRLESPYNEQFF. The chain uses TRBV5-1 and TRBJ2-1; TRBD2 is a possible D gene (5 bases). Germline V lookup: CDR1 SGHRS, CDR2 YFSETQ. The CDR3 is 14 amino acids. The V and J ends lost 5 bases and 2 bases respectively, with 11 bases between them.